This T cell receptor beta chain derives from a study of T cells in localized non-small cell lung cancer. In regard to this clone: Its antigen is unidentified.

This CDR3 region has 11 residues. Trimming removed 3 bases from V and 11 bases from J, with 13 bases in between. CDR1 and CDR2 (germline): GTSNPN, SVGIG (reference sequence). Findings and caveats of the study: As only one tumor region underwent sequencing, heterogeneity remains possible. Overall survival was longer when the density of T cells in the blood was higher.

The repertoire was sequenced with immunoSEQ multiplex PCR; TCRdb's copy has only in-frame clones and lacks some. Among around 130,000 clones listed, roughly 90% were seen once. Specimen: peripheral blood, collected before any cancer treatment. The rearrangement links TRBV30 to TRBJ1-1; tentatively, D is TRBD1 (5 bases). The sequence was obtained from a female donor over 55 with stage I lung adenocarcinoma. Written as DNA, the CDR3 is TGTGCCTGGAGAATAGACGGGGCGGCTTTCTTT. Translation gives CAWRIDGAAFF.